This T cell receptor (beta chain) was recorded in a study of blood T cell repertoires in COVID-19. Study context: Acute-phase and convalescent COVID-19 samples originated in the United States, Italy and Spain.

Authors' methods: Using reference gene primer amplification, nucleated cell counts were estimated. Profiled with immunoSEQ multiplex PCR; TCRdb holds only in-frame clones, not every one. The D gene and trimming were derived from the DNA, and the V and J assignments and clone size from that table. This sample yields a few hundred thousand clones, of which 80% to 90% are seen a single time; roughly 14% belongs to the top ten. Seattle-derived patients entered the study during active infection and were followed longitudinally. What was sequenced was peripheral blood. This clonotype was sampled from a woman between 65 and 79 years old with COVID-19, enrolled during active disease.

The CDR3, as DNA: TGCAGTGCCCTCAGGGTGGATACGCAGTATTTT. The encoded protein is CSALRVDTQYF. V is TRBV20-1 and J is TRBJ2-3; D is possibly TRBD1 (5 bases). The CDR3 loop spans 11 amino acids. V lost 6 bases and J 6 bases, leaving 10 bases between the germline ends. Germline V gives CDR1 DFQATT, CDR2 SNEGSKA (reference sequence).